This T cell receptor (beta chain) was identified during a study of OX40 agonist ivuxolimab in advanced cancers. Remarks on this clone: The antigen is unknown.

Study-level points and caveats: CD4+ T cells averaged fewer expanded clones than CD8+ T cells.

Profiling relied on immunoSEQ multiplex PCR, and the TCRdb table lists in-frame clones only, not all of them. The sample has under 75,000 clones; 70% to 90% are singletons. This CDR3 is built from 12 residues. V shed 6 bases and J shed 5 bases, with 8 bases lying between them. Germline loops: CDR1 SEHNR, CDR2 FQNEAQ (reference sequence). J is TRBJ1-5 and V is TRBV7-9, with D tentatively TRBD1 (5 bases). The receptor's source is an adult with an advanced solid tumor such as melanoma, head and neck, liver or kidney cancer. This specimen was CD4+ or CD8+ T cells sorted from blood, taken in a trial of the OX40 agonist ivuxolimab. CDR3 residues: CASRQADQPQHF. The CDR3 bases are TGTGCCAGCAGACAGGCGGATCAGCCCCAGCATTTT.